This T cell receptor beta chain was sequenced during a study of blood T cell repertoires in COVID-19. Study as a whole: The analysed material was cDNA or gDNA that came from T cells, B-cell-depleted T cells, or PBMCs.

It was during active infection that Seattle patients were enrolled and then longitudinally followed. Original handling: Amplification of reference gene primers provided the estimated nucleated cell counts. Clones were sequenced by immunoSEQ multiplex PCR, and TCRdb holds only the in-frame ones, with some missing. The DNA gave D and trimming, while V, J and clone size come from that table. The sample has approximately 120,000 clones; roughly 80% are singletons. Between the trimmed V and J ends, which lost 6 bases and 0 bases, there was a span of 14 bases. From germline, CDR1 is MDHEN and CDR2 SYDVKM. The CDR3 loop spans 15 amino acids.

Input material: peripheral blood. This sequence was found in a man aged 80 or over with COVID-19, enrolled during active disease. V is TRBV28 and J is TRBJ1-2, with a possible D match to TRBD1 (6 bases). CDR3 sequence reads: CASRENRAANYGYTF. The CDR3 coding sequence is TGTGCCAGCAGGGAAAACAGGGCAGCTAACTATGGCTACACCTTC.